This entry lists 19 T cell receptor beta chains sequenced from one sample in a study of blood T cells in healthy people across ages. It was with a sample-barcoded 5' primer and a J-beta primer mix that a second PCR of about 7 to 12 cycles was run. MiXCR was run by TCRdb on the 5' RACE reads, yielding one entry per CDR3 protein. The sample has around 1,500,000 distinct CDR3 sequences; 28% are singletons. Source material: blood. The receptors were sampled from a woman aged 25 to 39 in good health.

The chain links TRBV20-1 to TRBJ2-1, with 11 bases that match TRBD2. This CDR3 contains 14 residues. V was pared by 0 bases and J by 6 bases, with 1 base of the junction left unmatched. Germline values: CDR1 DFQATT, CDR2 SNEGSKA (reference sequence). Here the CDR3 DNA reads TGCAGTGCTAGAGATAGCGGGAGGGCCAATGAGCAGTTCTTC. Residues: CSARDSGRANEQFF.

This clonotype was counted ten times or more. The chain uses TRBV29-1 and TRBJ2-7; D is undetermined. The CDR3 is made up of 13 amino acids. Trimming cost V 1 base and J 3 bases, with 10 bases left between them. Germline V lookup: CDR1 SQVTM, CDR2 ANQGSEA. CDR3 sequence: CSVEGQTLYEQYF. The DNA of the CDR3 is TGCAGCGTTGAAGGACAAACTCTCTACGAGCAGTACTTC.

This clonotype was counted between two and nine times. The V call is TRBV6-5, the J call TRBJ2-7; 10 bases are a match to TRBD2. The CDR3 loop spans 15 amino acids. V shed 6 bases and J 6 bases; nucleotides not matched to a gene: 11. Germline CDR1 reads MNHEY; CDR2 reads SVGAGI. The CDR3 DNA reads TGTGCCAGCAGCATAGAGGCTAGCGGGAGAGGCGAGCAGTACTTC. Amino acid sequence: CASSIEASGRGEQYF.

This clonotype was recorded many times. The chain employs TRBV20-1 and TRBJ2-6; D is unclear. Trimming removed 5 bases from V and 0 bases from J, with 11 bases in between. Germline V gene sequence: CDR1 DFQATT, CDR2 SNEGSKA (reference sequence). The CDR3 contains 15 residues. CDR3 sequence (DNA): TGCAGTGCTTTTCGGCAGATCTCTGGGGCCAACGTCCTGACTTTC. This translates into CSAFRQISGANVLTF.

As regards this clonotype: This may come from a read error, since a much larger clone is one base off. The chain joins TRBV7-9 to TRBJ2-7; TRBD1 matches 9 bases. Germline values: CDR1 SEHNR, CDR2 FQNEAQ (reference sequence). J was trimmed by 0 bases and V by 8 bases; bases with no gene match: 14. This CDR3 has 17 amino acids. CDR3 in amino acids: CASGSSSGTGPSYEQYF. The CDR3 nucleotides read TGTGCCAGCGGCTCGAGCTCCGGGACAGGGCCCTCCTACGAGCAGTACTTC.

Many counts were recorded for this clonotype. The chain joins TRBV7-2 to TRBJ2-7; 7 bases fit TRBD2. This CDR3 has 14 amino acids. Germline V gene lookup returns CDR1 SGHTA and CDR2 FQGNSA. V shed 7 bases, J shed 1 base, and the junction held 7 bases outside the gene matches. The CDR3 DNA sequence: TGTGCCAGCACCCTTGTTAGCGGGTCCTACGAGCAGTACTTC. Translating gives CASTLVSGSYEQYF.

Remarks on this clonotype: This may stem from a read error, because a much larger clone lies one nucleotide away. V usage is TRBV5-1 and J usage is TRBJ2-4; D gene ambiguous. Germline CDR1 SGHRS, CDR2 YFSETQ. The CDR3 consists of 13 residues. CDR3 sequence: CTSRLTAENIQYF. For the CDR3, the DNA is TGCACCAGCAGGTTGACGGCGGAAAACATTCAGTACTTC.

The chain couples TRBV6-6 to TRBJ1-4; D is unclear. Germline CDR1 is MNHNY and CDR2 is SVGAGI (reference sequence). V dropped 2 bases and J dropped 0 bases, with 10 bases sitting between them. CDR3 length: 16 residues. CDR3 sequence: CASSYLKGATNEKLFF. The CDR3 DNA reads as TGTGCCAGCAGTTACCTTAAGGGAGCAACTAATGAAAAACTGTTTTTT.

This clonotype was recorded a few times. CDR3 amino acids: CASSSSQGEIYEQYF. The DNA of the CDR3 is TGTGCCAGCAGCTCCTCACAGGGGGAAATCTACGAGCAGTACTTC. The chain recombines TRBV7-2 with TRBJ2-7, with TRBD1 identical over 8 bases. Trimming removed 4 bases from V and 3 bases from J; junction bases left unmatched: 8. Germline V gene sequence: CDR1 SGHTA, CDR2 FQGNSA. The CDR3 spans 15 residues.

This clonotype was picked up a small number of times. The rearrangement links TRBV9 to TRBJ2-7; 9 positions match TRBD1. Germline-derived CDR1 and CDR2 are SGDLS and YYNGEE. The CDR3 sequence is 15 residues long. V lost 1 base to trimming and J lost 6 bases; unmatched junction nucleotides: 8. The CDR3 DNA sequence: TGTGCCAGCAGCGTAACCGGGACAGGGTCTAGCGAGCAGTACTTC. This gives the protein CASSVTGTGSSEQYF.

Points on this clonotype: A read error may explain this, as a much larger clone is one base away. The V gene is TRBV20-1, the J gene TRBJ2-5; 7 bases line up with TRBD1. In germline, CDR1 is DFQATT, CDR2 SNEGSKA (reference sequence). The CDR3 runs to 14 residues. CDR3 nucleotides: TGCAGTACTAGAGATCTAGGCAGGGGGGAGACCCAGTACTTC. The encoded protein is CSTRDLGRGETQYF.

In its sample, this clonotype was seen a few times. V is TRBV28 and J is TRBJ2-7; unclear D gene. Germline lookup yields CDR1 MDHEN and CDR2 SYDVKM. The CDR3 runs to 14 residues. Trimming took off 2 bases at V and 2 bases at J, with 10 bases between the two ends. CDR3 in DNA: TGTGCCAGCAGTTTACTGGGAAATCCCTACGAGCAGTACTTC. Amino acid sequence: CASSLLGNPYEQYF.

As DNA, the CDR3 is TGTGCCAGTGAGACGGCTAGCACAGATACGCAGTATTTT. Translation gives CASETASTDTQYF. The chain employs TRBV2 and TRBJ2-3; unclear D gene. V lost 9 bases and J 0 bases, leaving 10 bases between the germline ends. Germline loops: CDR1 SNHLY, CDR2 FYNNEI. This CDR3 is 13 amino acids long. Full variable domain (remainder filled in from reference TRBV2 and TRBJ2-3): EPEVTQTPSHQVTQMGQEVILRCVPISNHLYFYWYRQILGQKVEFLVSFYNNEISEKSEIFDDQFSVERPDGSNFTLKIRSTKLEDSAMYFCASETASTDTQYFGPGTRLTVL.

This clonotype was observed a few times. The rearrangement uses TRBV5-1 and TRBJ2-7; D call uncertain. Germline lookup yields CDR1 SGHRS and CDR2 YFSETQ. The CDR3 totals 14 residues. V gave up 0 bases and J gave up 2 bases, with 9 bases separating them. The CDR3, as DNA: TGCGCCAGCAGCTTGGGGCGGCCTACCTACGAGCAGTACTTC. Protein: CASSLGRPTYEQYF.

This clonotype was seen repeatedly, ten times or more. This chain connects TRBV5-1 to TRBJ2-3; D call uncertain. Germline V gene sequence: CDR1 SGHRS, CDR2 YFSETQ. The CDR3 loop spans 16 amino acids. V lost 4 bases, J lost 9 bases, and 24 bases lay in between. The CDR3 spells CASSPDATRRGYTQYF. The DNA for the CDR3 is TGCGCCAGCAGCCCGGACGCGACACGAAGAGGATACACGCAGTATTTT.

Notes on this clonotype: The junction differs from germline at one of its ends, possibly a read error. J is TRBJ1-3 and V is TRBV20-1, with D tentatively TRBD1 (6 bases). The CDR3 is 14 residues long. CDR1 and CDR2 (germline): DFQATT, SNEGSKA (reference sequence). CDR3 amino acids: CSARPNRAGNAIYF. For the CDR3, the DNA is TGCAGTGCTAGACCCAACAGGGCTGGAAACGCCATATATTTT.

This clonotype came up a few times. The V gene is TRBV6-2 or TRBV6-3, the J gene TRBJ1-2; weak D call: TRBD1 (5 bases). Germline V gene lookup returns CDR1 MNHEY and CDR2 SVGEGT. The CDR3 totals 16 residues. V lost 7 bases, J lost 12 bases, and 30 bases lay in between. The CDR3 reads CASNPSGLGTAYGHTF. CDR3 nucleotides: TGTGCCAGCAACCCCTCGGGACTCGGGACCGCCTACGGCCACACCTTC.

The CDR3 DNA is TGTGCCAGCAGTTTTAAGGGTAGCGGGAGCTCCTACAATGAGCAGTTCTTC. As protein: CASSFKGSGSSYNEQFF. The genes are TRBV6-5 and TRBJ2-1; 9 bases agree with TRBD2. CDR1 MNHEY and CDR2 SVGAGI come from the germline V gene. The CDR3 is 17 residues long. The J segment lost 0 bases and the V segment lost 4 bases, leaving 7 bases of the junction unmatched.

This clonotype showed up many times. The chain uses TRBV5-6 and TRBJ2-7; D is possibly TRBD1 (5 bases). V was clipped by 4 bases and J by 2 bases, with 19 bases between them. CDR1 and CDR2 (germline): SGHDT, YYEEEE. CDR3 length: 16 residues. The CDR3, as DNA: TGTGCCAGCAGCCCCTACCAGACAGCCCCTACCTACGAGCAGTACTTC. Translated, it gives CASSPYQTAPTYEQYF.